One sample yielded the 30 T cell receptor beta chains listed below, sequenced in a study of response to subunit inactivated influenza vaccine. One entry per CDR3 protein results from TCRdb running MiXCR on the RT-PCR reads. Found here are around 200,000 distinct CDR3 sequences, about an eighth of them singletons; the top ten hold roughly 29%. The same data also contributed to another study, on T cells expressing NK-cell markers. That work states: UMI-tagged 5'RACE template switching yielded the TCR beta cDNA.

Specimen: CD8+ T cells sorted from PBMCs, collected 11 to 12 days after vaccination. Receptor source: a man between 45 and 60 years old who received an inactivated influenza vaccine.

This clonotype was seen a few times. CDR3 bases: TGTGCGAGGCAGGGGGCGTGGACCGGGGAGCTGTTTTTT. The encoded protein is CARQGAWTGELFF. V gene TRBV30 combines with J gene TRBJ2-2, with 8 bases lining up with TRBD1. The CDR3 runs to 13 residues. The germline V gene has CDR1 GTSNPN and CDR2 SVGIG (reference sequence).

This clonotype was counted between two and nine times. The chain uses TRBV15 and TRBJ2-7; 7 bases align to TRBD2. V dropped 0 bases and J dropped 0; count of bases not matched to a gene: 11. There are 18 residues in the CDR3. CDR1 and CDR2 (germline): LNHNV, YYDKDF (reference sequence). The DNA for the CDR3 is TGTGCCACCAGCAGAGATCTGTGGAGCGGGATCAGCTCCTACGAGCAGTACTTC. Protein product: CATSRDLWSGISSYEQYF.

This clonotype was observed many times. The rearrangement links TRBV6-2 or TRBV6-3 to TRBJ2-1; no firm D call. The CDR3 extends over 14 amino acids. V lost 4 bases and J 0 bases, leaving 7 bases between the germline ends. Germline V gene sequence: CDR1 MNHEY, CDR2 SVGEGT. CDR3 amino acids: CASSSVSSYNEQFF. The CDR3 DNA follows: TGTGCCAGCAGTTCGGTTTCCTCCTACAATGAGCAGTTCTTC.

This sequence joins TRBV6-1 and TRBJ1-1; TRBD1 matches at 10 bases. In germline, CDR1 is MNHNS, CDR2 SASEGT. The CDR3 extends over 17 amino acids. V lost 3 bases to trimming and J lost 4 bases; unmatched junction nucleotides: 11. The DNA of the CDR3 is TGTGCCAGCAGTGAGAGGGACAGGGGCTTCACCCTCACTGAAGCTTTCTTT. Protein: CASSERDRGFTLTEAFF.

The rearrangement links TRBV4-1 to TRBJ1-1; the match to TRBD1 covers 7 bases. The V gene end was trimmed by 4 bases and the J gene end by 1 base; junction bases not matched to a gene: 9. Germline lookup yields CDR1 MGHRA and CDR2 YSYEKL. The CDR3 totals 16 residues. DNA for the CDR3: TGCGCCAGCAGCCGACCCCAGGGGGACCCGAACACTGAAGCTTTCTTT. Its translation: CASSRPQGDPNTEAFF.

This clonotype has just a few counts. The chain links TRBV6-1 to TRBJ2-1, with D perhaps matching TRBD1 (6 bases). Per the germline V gene, CDR1 is MNHNS and CDR2 is SASEGT. The CDR3 runs to 16 residues. With 0 bases removed from V and 4 bases from J, the gap between germline ends came to 13 bases. CDR3 nucleotides: TGTGCCAGCAGTGAAGCAGCGGACAGCTATTACAATGAGCAGTTCTTC. Translation: CASSEAADSYYNEQFF.

In its sample, this clonotype was seen a few times. The V and J genes are TRBV7-9 and TRBJ1-5; D gene ambiguous. The CDR3 totals 14 residues. V was clipped by 1 base and J by 0 bases, with 4 bases between them. Germline V gene lookup returns CDR1 SEHNR and CDR2 FQNEAQ (reference sequence). The CDR3 is CASSLDNSNQPQHF. The CDR3 bases are TGTGCCAGCAGCTTAGATAATAGCAATCAGCCCCAGCATTTT.

This clonotype was seen more than once but under ten times. The gene calls are TRBV5-1 and TRBJ1-5, with 7 bases lining up with TRBD1. After removal of 5 bases from V and 4 bases from J, the junction contained 9 bases not matched to a gene. CDR3 length: 15 amino acids. CDR1 and CDR2 from the germline V gene are SGHRS and YFSETQ. As DNA, the CDR3 is TGCGCCAGCAGTCCGGACGGGACAGCAAATCAGCCCCAGCATTTT. Its protein product is CASSPDGTANQPQHF.

Turning to this clonotype: Germline and junction disagree at one end, which may indicate a read error. The chain couples TRBV6-5 to TRBJ2-2; TRBD1 matches at 7 bases. This CDR3 is built from 18 residues. Germline V gives CDR1 MNHEY, CDR2 SVGAGI. The CDR3 region has the DNA TGTGCCAGCAGTTCGTCTGGGGACAGAGTCCCGAACACCGCGGAGCTGTTTTTT. Its protein product is CASSSSGDRVPNTAELFF.

This chain connects TRBV14 to TRBJ1-1; a weak D match, TRBD1 (6 bases). V was cut by 5 bases and J by 3 bases, with 13 bases left in between. The CDR3 has 14 residues. Germline loops: CDR1 SGHDN, CDR2 FVKESK. The CDR3 region is CASSSGTTYTEAFF. DNA of the CDR3: TGTGCCAGCAGCAGCGGGACAACGTACACTGAAGCTTTCTTT.

The chain has TRBV4-1 and TRBJ1-1; 7 positions match TRBD1. Germline CDR1 and CDR2: MGHRA and YSYEKL. Losses at the gene ends were 2 bases for V and 1 base for J; bases not matched to a gene: 4. The CDR3 covers 15 residues. The CDR3 DNA follows: TGCGCCAGCAGCCAAAGCAGGGGGGGGAACACTGAAGCTTTCTTT. The encoded protein is CASSQSRGGNTEAFF.

A few counts support this clonotype. The genes are TRBV14 and TRBJ2-1; D could derive from TRBD1 or TRBD2 (6 bases each). This CDR3 has 15 residues. Per the germline V gene, CDR1 is SGHDN and CDR2 is FVKESK. V was cut by 4 bases and J by 5 bases, with 15 bases left in between. As DNA, the CDR3 is TGTGCCAGCAGCCTCCTTAGGGGGGATGACAATGAGCAGTTCTTC. Its translation: CASSLLRGDDNEQFF.

The rearrangement links TRBV7-9 to TRBJ2-3; possibly TRBD2 for D (6 bases). Germline values: CDR1 SEHNR, CDR2 FQNEAQ (reference sequence). The V end was cut by 5 bases, the J end by 2 bases, with 17 bases between. The CDR3 sequence is 16 residues long. The CDR3 region is CASSAPGTLFTDTQYF. In DNA form, the CDR3 reads TGTGCCAGCAGCGCGCCCGGGACTCTCTTCACAGATACGCAGTATTTT.

Comments on this clonotype: At one boundary the junction diverges from the germline segment, which might be a read error. The chain has TRBV3-1 and TRBJ2-3, with 12 bases aligning to TRBD2. The CDR3 is 17 amino acids. Germline V CDR1 and CDR2: LGHDT, YNNKEL (reference sequence). The CDR3 loop is CASTQVGLAGSTDTQYF. The CDR3 bases are TGTGCCAGCACCCAAGTCGGACTAGCGGGGAGCACAGATACGCAGTATTTT.

V usage is TRBV28 and J usage is TRBJ2-7; perhaps TRBD2 as D (5 bases). Germline CDR1 reads MDHEN; CDR2 reads SYDVKM. V lost 6 bases and J 2 bases, leaving 17 bases between the germline ends. The length of the CDR3 is 15 residues. The CDR3 DNA reads as TGTGCCAGCAGCCCTACTGGACTGTCCACCTACGAGCAGTACTTC. Its protein product is CASSPTGLSTYEQYF. Using reference TRBV28 and TRBJ2-7 for the parts outside the CDR3, the full variable domain is DVKVTQSSRYLVKRTGEKVFLECVQDMDHENMFWYRQDPGLGLRLIYFSYDVKMKEKGDIPEGYSVSREKKERFSLILESASTNQTSMYLCASSPTGLSTYEQYFGPGTRLTVT.

This clonotype was observed at least ten times. J is TRBJ2-1 and V is TRBV2; D gene unclear. Germline V gene data show CDR1 as SNHLY and CDR2 as FYNNEI. The CDR3 length is 14 residues. Trimming pared 6 bases from V and 4 bases from J, leaving 13 bases between. The CDR3 DNA sequence: TGTGCCAGCAGCCTACTCAATCTATACAATGAGCAGTTCTTC. Its protein is CASSLLNLYNEQFF.

In its sample, this clonotype was seen a few times. The chain combines TRBV9 with TRBJ2-7; 9 bases match TRBD1. The germline gives CDR1 SGDLS, CDR2 YYNGEE. There are 15 residues in the CDR3. With V trimmed by 3 bases and J by 6 bases, 10 bases remained unmatched. The CDR3 DNA reads as TGTGCCAGCAGCGGACGACAGGGGGAGCCGGGCGAGCAGTACTTC. Protein product: CASSGRQGEPGEQYF.

This chain connects TRBV5-5 to TRBJ2-2; D not resolved. V lost 1 base to trimming and J lost 0 bases, with 4 bases between them. The germline V gene has CDR1 SGHKS and CDR2 YYEKEE (reference sequence). The CDR3 has 14 amino acids. CDR3 sequence reads: CASSLLPNTGELFF. The CDR3 region has the DNA TGTGCCAGCAGCTTGCTCCCGAACACCGGGGAGCTGTTTTTT.

The chain is built from TRBV5-6 and TRBJ2-7; D ambiguous. Germline V gene data show CDR1 as SGHDT and CDR2 as YYEEEE. V lost 1 base to trimming and J lost 0 bases, with 5 bases between them. The CDR3 has 13 amino acids. Here the CDR3 DNA reads TGTGCCAGCAGCTTGCACGTCTCCTACGAGCAGTACTTC. This gives the protein CASSLHVSYEQYF.

This clonotype was picked up a small number of times. This chain uses TRBV11-2 with TRBJ2-1; maybe TRBD2 (6 bases). The germline V gene encodes CDR1 SGHAT and CDR2 FQNNGV. V lost 1 base and J lost 9, with 13 bases in between. The CDR3 consists of 14 residues. The CDR3 spells CASSLAGVLAEQFF. CDR3 coding DNA: TGTGCCAGCAGCTTAGCGGGAGTTTTGGCTGAGCAGTTCTTC.

The chain couples TRBV9 to TRBJ2-1; tentatively, D is TRBD1 (5 bases). The V gene lost 1 base and the J gene lost 0 bases, with 14 bases spanning the gap. The germline V gene encodes CDR1 SGDLS and CDR2 YYNGEE. The CDR3 is made up of 17 amino acids. The CDR3 spells CASSVTGGSFSYNEQFF. The CDR3 bases are TGTGCCAGCAGCGTAACAGGTGGTTCTTTCTCCTACAATGAGCAGTTCTTC.

The gene calls are TRBV12-3 or TRBV12-4 and TRBJ2-7; either TRBD1 or TRBD2 may fit D (5 bases each). Trimming removed 3 bases from V and 5 bases from J, with 11 bases in between. This CDR3 is 13 amino acids long. CDR3 nucleotide sequence: TGTGCCAGCAGTTTGGTCAGGGACCACGAGCAGTACTTC. Protein: CASSLVRDHEQYF.

The chain combines TRBV11-2 with TRBJ2-3, with 11 bases fitting TRBD1. The CDR3 length is 16 residues. Germline CDR1 reads SGHAT; CDR2 reads FQNNGV. With 1 base clipped from V and 7 bases from J, the junction kept 7 bases outside the gene matches. Here the CDR3 reads CASSLAWDRGINTQYF. CDR3 nucleotides: TGTGCCAGCAGCTTAGCTTGGGACAGGGGGATCAATACGCAGTATTTT.

This clonotype was seen a few times. The chain combines TRBV28 with TRBJ2-3; D tentatively fits TRBD1 or TRBD2 (5 bases each). V gave up 3 bases and J gave up 0 bases, with 10 bases separating them. The CDR3 sequence is 15 residues long. The germline V gene has CDR1 MDHEN and CDR2 SYDVKM. For the CDR3, the DNA is TGTGCCAGCAGTTTGGGGGACCTTAGCACAGATACGCAGTATTTT. Its protein product is CASSLGDLSTDTQYF. Based on the CDR3 plus reference TRBV28 and TRBJ2-3, the full variable domain is DVKVTQSSRYLVKRTGEKVFLECVQDMDHENMFWYRQDPGLGLRLIYFSYDVKMKEKGDIPEGYSVSREKKERFSLILESASTNQTSMYLCASSLGDLSTDTQYFGPGTRLTVL.

This clonotype occurred a few times. The V and J genes are TRBV7-9 and TRBJ2-2; D is uncertain. V was cut by 0 bases and J by 6 bases, with 5 bases left in between. The germline V gene has CDR1 SEHNR and CDR2 FQNEAQ (reference sequence). This CDR3 is built from 13 residues. Here the CDR3 reads CASSLANPGELFF. CDR3 sequence (DNA): TGTGCCAGCAGCTTAGCCAATCCCGGGGAGCTGTTTTTT.

This clonotype was counted only a few times. The chain joins TRBV9 to TRBJ2-7, with D possibly TRBD1 on 7 matching bases. V shed 3 bases and J shed 2 bases, with 15 bases lying between them. CDR1 is SGDLS, CDR2 YYNGEE, per germline. This CDR3 comprises 15 residues. CDR3 in amino acids: CASSAPAGGPYEQYF. In DNA, the CDR3 is TGTGCCAGCAGCGCACCAGCAGGGGGGCCCTACGAGCAGTACTTC.

This clonotype was recorded a few times. The chain uses TRBV24-1 and TRBJ2-1; D might be TRBD1 or TRBD2, each matching 5 bases. Germline values: CDR1 KGHDR, CDR2 SFDVKD. The CDR3 totals 16 residues. Trimming left V 3 bases short and J 6 bases short, with 17 bases between. Here the CDR3 reads CATSDPSGQASNEQFF. The CDR3 nucleotides are TGTGCCACCAGTGATCCCTCGGGGCAGGCTAGCAATGAGCAGTTCTTC.

The rearrangement uses TRBV7-9 and TRBJ2-1; TRBD2 agrees at 7 bases. Germline V gene data show CDR1 as SEHNR and CDR2 as FQNEAQ (reference sequence). J gave up 6 bases and V 5 bases, and 4 bases lay outside the gene matches. This CDR3 has 13 residues. CDR3 loop: CASSTGTINEQFF. As DNA, the CDR3 is TGTGCCAGCAGCACCGGGACTATCAATGAGCAGTTCTTC.

The rearrangement links TRBV20-1 to TRBJ2-1; TRBD2 agrees at 14 bases. V lost 0 bases and J lost 15; bases outside the gene matches: 10. Germline CDR1 is DFQATT and CDR2 is SNEGSKA (reference sequence). This CDR3 spans 15 amino acids. CDR3 coding DNA: TGCAGTGCTAGAGATTTGAGACTAGCGGGGGGGACTGGGTTCTTC. This sequence encodes CSARDLRLAGGTGFF.

The chain couples TRBV6-5 to TRBJ1-5; maybe TRBD1 (5 bases). Germline loops: CDR1 MNHEY, CDR2 SVGAGI. The CDR3 is made up of 15 amino acids. Deletions cut 0 bases from V and 2 bases from J, with 8 bases between. CDR3 DNA: TGTGCCAGCAGTTACTCAGGGGCGGGCAATCAGCCCCAGCATTTT. Its translation is CASSYSGAGNQPQHF.